This T cell receptor beta chain was recovered during a study of CD8+ T cells in alopecia areata (dated by TCRdb to the late 2010s). Regarding the complete study: The treated patients took part in an open-label pilot trial in which moderate-to-severe alopecia areata was treated with oral tofacitinib at 5 to 10 mg twice daily. RNA came from the PAXgene miRNA kit for fixed scalp, the miRNeasy kit for PBMCs, and the RNeasy kit for mouse skin. In both human patients and the C3H/HeJ mouse model, the study applied high-throughput TCRbeta sequencing to look at T cell clonal expansion in alopecia areata. In humans, TCRbeta sequencing was performed on scalp tissue and on sorted CD4+ and CD8+ peripheral blood T cells from healthy controls and from patients with patchy or totalis/universalis alopecia areata. Tofacitinib was given for 6 to 18 months, followed by 6 months of follow-up off drug to assess delayed response and recurrence. Patients on tofacitinib were biopsied at baseline and after 4 and 24 weeks of treatment, and several of the patients also had a later scalp biopsy. Clonality in the scalp was compared among normal scalp (n=4), patchy alopecia areata scalp (n=8), and alopecia totalis/universalis scalp (n=8). Disease severity in treated patients was measured with the SALT score, which quantifies the percentage of affected scalp surface area. TCRbeta CDR3 regions were amplified by immunoSEQ multiplex PCR using 35 Vbeta forward and 13 Jbeta reverse primers.

Regarding this clone: Its antigen remains unidentified. It has no much larger one-base neighbor in the sample; base qualities were not kept.

Study-level results and caveats: Unlike mouse skin, where gammadelta T cells dominate, normal human skin contains resident alphabeta T cells that get sequenced too, which complicates analysis of the scalp TCR repertoire. Many expanded lesional clones persisted in scalp and blood during tofacitinib treatment, which may partly explain relapse after stopping treatment. With tofacitinib, both scalp clonality and the number of expanded CD8+ clones among the top 100 scalp clones went down significantly. Shared TCR sequences between patients were less evident than in mice, which may be partly attributable to HLA diversity in the patient population. The treated cohort was small, with a single nonresponder, so links between baseline CD8+ expansion and response need larger studies. Higher clonality and more expanded CD8+ clones were observed in lesional scalp than in normal scalp, particularly in alopecia totalis/universalis, a finding suggestive of antigenic drive.

Via the germline V gene (reference sequence), CDR1 is GTSNPN and CDR2 SVGIG. The CDR3 runs 15 amino acids, cysteine and phenylalanine included. The retained sequence is limited to the CDR3, 45 bases, with the frame set at the first base. The germline V and J ends show losses of 0 bases and 1 base respectively, and no gene match explains 1 base of the junction. The method behind the library was the immunoSEQ multiplex PCR assay. For TCR sequencing, RNA was extracted from every sample and reverse transcribed into cDNA to serve as template. SuperScript III was used for first-strand cDNA synthesis, primed with a 2:1 mix of oligo-dT and random hexamers. A synthetic immune receptor repertoire was used to assess amplification bias, and residual bias was removed computationally. Per the original workflow: Raw reads were preprocessed to remove errors, and CDR3 was defined by IMGT conventions from the conserved cysteine to phenylalanine. Clonality was computed as 1 minus the Shannon entropy, with the entropy normalized by log2 of the number of productive unique TCRs. Whether each scalp clone was CD4 or CD8 was inferred by checking scalp TCRbeta sequences against the CD4 and CD8 repertoires from sorted blood. TCRdb retrieved this table from immuneACCESS and kept in-frame rearrangements only. Not all clones are present; in checked studies, unresolved V genes account for under half, and no reason is known for the remainder. V and J calls and clone size come straight from that table; D and trimming were deduced from the DNA. A total of more than 150,000 clones appear in this sample, 45% to 65% of them only once. The ten largest clones capture 3% to 4% of the sample.

Per the publication, the time point label means: 4 weeks on oral tofacitinib. This specimen's treatment or condition label, per the study, means: oral pan-JAK inhibitor, 5-10 mg twice daily. Lesional scalp punch biopsies and peripheral blood were collected from alopecia areata patients. PBMCs were isolated by density centrifugation and stained for CD3, CD4 and CD8, and CD4+ and CD8+ T cells were sorted on a FACSAria. The receptor was isolated from a human donor with alopecia areata. The sample was CD4+ T cells sorted from blood, taken at week 4, from a patient treated with tofacitinib. The sequence joins TRBV30 to TRBJ1-5; TRBD1 lines up with 9 middle nucleotides. Here is the DNA: TGTGCCTGGAGTGTGGGGACAGGGAGCAATCAGCCCCAGCATTTT. It translates to CAWSVGTGSNQPQHF.